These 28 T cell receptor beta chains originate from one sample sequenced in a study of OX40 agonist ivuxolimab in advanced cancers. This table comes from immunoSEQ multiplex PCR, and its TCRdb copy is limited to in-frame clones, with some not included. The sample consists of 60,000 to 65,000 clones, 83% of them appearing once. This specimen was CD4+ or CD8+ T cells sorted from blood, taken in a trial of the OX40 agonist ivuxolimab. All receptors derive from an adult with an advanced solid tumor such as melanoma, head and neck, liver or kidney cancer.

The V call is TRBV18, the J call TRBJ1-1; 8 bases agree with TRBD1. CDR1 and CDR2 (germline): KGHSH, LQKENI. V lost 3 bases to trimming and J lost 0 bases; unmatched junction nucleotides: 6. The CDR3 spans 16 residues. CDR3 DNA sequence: TGTGCCAGCTCACCCTCCCACAGGGGGTTGAACACTGAAGCTTTCTTT. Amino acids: CASSPSHRGLNTEAFF.

The CDR3 DNA follows: TGTGCCATCAGTGAGTCTATGTTCGGGACGGACAGAAATGAAAAACTGTTTTTT. Translated: CAISESMFGTDRNEKLFF. This chain joins TRBV10-3 and TRBJ1-4; D perhaps matches TRBD1 (6 bases). From germline, CDR1 is ENHRY and CDR2 SYGVKD. This CDR3 comprises 18 residues. Trimming removed 0 bases from V and 5 bases from J, with 19 bases in between.

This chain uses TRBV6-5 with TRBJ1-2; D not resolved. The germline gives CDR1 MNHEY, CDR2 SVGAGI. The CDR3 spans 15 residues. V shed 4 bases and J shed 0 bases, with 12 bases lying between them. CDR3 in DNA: TGTGCCAGCAGTTTAAAGGGAGGGTCTAACTATGGCTACACCTTC. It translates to CASSLKGGSNYGYTF.

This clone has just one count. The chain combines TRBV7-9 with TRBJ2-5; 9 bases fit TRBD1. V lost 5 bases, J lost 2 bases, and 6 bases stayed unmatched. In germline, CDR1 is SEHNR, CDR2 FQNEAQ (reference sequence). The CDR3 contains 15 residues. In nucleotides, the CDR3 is TGTGCCAGCAGCCCCGGACAGGGGTGGCAAGAGACCCAGTACTTC. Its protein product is CASSPGQGWQETQYF.

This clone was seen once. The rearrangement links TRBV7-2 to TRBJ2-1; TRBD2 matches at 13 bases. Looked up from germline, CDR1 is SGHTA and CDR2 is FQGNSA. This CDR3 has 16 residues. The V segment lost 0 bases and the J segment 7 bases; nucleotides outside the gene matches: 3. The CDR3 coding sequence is TGTGCCAGCAGCTTAGCCGGGACTAGCGGGGATAATGAGCAGTTCTTC. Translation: CASSLAGTSGDNEQFF. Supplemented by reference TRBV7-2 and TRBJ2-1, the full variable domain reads GAGVSQSPSNKVTEKGKDVELRCDPISGHTALYWYRQSLGQGLEFLIYFQGNSAPDKSGLPSDRFSAERTGGSVSTLTIQRTQQEDSAVYLCASSLAGTSGDNEQFFGPGTRLTVL.

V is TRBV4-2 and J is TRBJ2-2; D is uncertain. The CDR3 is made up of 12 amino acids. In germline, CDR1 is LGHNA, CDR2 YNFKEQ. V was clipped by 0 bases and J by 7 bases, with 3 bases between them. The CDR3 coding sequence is TGTGCCAGCAGCCAAGATAACGGGGAGCTGTTTTTT. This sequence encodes CASSQDNGELFF.

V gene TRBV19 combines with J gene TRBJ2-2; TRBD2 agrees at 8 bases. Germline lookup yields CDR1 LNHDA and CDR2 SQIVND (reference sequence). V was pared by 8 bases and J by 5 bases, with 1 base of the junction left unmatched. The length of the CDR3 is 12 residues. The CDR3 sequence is CASQRETGELFF. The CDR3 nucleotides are TGTGCCAGTCAGCGGGAGACCGGGGAGCTGTTTTTT. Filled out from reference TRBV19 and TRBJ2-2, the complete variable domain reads DGGITQSPKYLFRKEGQNVTLSCEQNLNHDAMYWYRQDPGQGLRLIYYSQIVNDFQKGDIAEGYSVSREKKESFPLTVTSAQKNPTAFYLCASQRETGELFFGEGSRLTVL.

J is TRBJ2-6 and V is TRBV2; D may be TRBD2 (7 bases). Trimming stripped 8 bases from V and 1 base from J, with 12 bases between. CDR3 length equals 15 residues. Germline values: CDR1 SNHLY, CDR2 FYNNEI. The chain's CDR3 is CASGGGRSGANVLTF. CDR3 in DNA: TGTGCCAGCGGGGGGGGCCGGTCTGGGGCCAACGTCCTGACTTTC.

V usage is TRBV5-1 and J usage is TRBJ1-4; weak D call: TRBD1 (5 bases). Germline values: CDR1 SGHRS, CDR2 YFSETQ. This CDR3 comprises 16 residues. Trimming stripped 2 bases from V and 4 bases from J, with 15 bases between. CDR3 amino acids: CASSLSSRGFNEKLFF. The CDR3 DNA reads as TGCGCCAGCAGCTTATCCTCGCGGGGGTTTAATGAAAAACTGTTTTTT.

The CDR3 reads CATNLDSSYEQYF. CDR3 in DNA: TGCGCCACCAACCTGGACAGCTCCTACGAGCAGTACTTC. V usage is TRBV10-2 and J usage is TRBJ2-7; a possible D gene is TRBD1 (6 bases). Germline lookup yields CDR1 WSHSY and CDR2 SAAADI. V gave up 10 bases and J gave up 0 bases, with 13 bases separating them. The CDR3 sequence is 13 residues long.

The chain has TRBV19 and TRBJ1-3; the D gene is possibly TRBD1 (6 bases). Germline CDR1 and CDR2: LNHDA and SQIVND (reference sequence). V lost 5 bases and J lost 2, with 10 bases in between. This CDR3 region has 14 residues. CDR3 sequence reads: CASSGTGPGNTIYF. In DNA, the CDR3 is TGTGCCAGTAGTGGAACAGGGCCTGGAAACACCATATATTTT.

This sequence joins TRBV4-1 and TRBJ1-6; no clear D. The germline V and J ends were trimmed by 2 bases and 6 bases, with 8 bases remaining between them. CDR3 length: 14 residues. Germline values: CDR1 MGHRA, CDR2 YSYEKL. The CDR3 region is CASSQSRSNSPLHF. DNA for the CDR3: TGCGCCAGCAGCCAATCTCGGAGTAATTCACCCCTCCACTTT.

CDR3 region: CASTHGQPRRSYEQYF. In DNA, the CDR3 is TGTGCCAGCACCCATGGACAGCCCCGACGCTCCTACGAGCAGTACTTC. V gene TRBV19 combines with J gene TRBJ2-7; a possible D gene is TRBD1 (6 bases). The germline V gene has CDR1 LNHDA and CDR2 SQIVND (reference sequence). This CDR3 has 16 residues. Trimming removed 9 bases at V and 0 bases at J, with 21 bases between.

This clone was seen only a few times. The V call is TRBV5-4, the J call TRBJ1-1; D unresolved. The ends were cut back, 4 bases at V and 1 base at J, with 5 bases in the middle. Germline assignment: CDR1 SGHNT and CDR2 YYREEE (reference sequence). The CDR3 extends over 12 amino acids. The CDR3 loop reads CASSGRNTEAFF. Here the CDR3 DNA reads TGTGCCAGCAGCGGGCGGAACACTGAAGCTTTCTTT.

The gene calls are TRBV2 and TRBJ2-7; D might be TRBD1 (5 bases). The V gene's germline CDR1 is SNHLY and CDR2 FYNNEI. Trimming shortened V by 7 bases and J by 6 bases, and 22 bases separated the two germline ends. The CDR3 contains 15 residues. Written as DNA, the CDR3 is TGTGCCAGCACTAAAAGTACGACGACAGTTTCCGAGCAGTACTTC. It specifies CASTKSTTTVSEQYF.

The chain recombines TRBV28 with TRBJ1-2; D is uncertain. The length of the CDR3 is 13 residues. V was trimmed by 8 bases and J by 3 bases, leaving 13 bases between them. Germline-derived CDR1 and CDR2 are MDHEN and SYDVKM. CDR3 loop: CASLTRLDYGYTF. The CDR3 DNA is TGTGCCAGCCTGACTAGGCTTGACTATGGCTACACCTTC.

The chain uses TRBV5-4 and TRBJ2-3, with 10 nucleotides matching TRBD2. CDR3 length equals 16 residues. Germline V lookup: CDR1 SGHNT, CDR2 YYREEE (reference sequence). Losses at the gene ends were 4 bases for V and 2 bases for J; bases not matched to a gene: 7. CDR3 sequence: CASSDPSGRATDTQYF. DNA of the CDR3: TGTGCCAGCAGCGACCCCAGCGGGAGGGCCACAGATACGCAGTATTTT.

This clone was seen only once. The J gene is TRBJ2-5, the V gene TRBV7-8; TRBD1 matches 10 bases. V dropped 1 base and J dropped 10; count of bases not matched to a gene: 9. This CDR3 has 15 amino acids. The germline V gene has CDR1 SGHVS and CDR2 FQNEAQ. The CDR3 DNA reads TGTGCCAGCAGCTTAGAGGGGACAGGGGTCTCTGGCCAGTACTTC. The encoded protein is CASSLEGTGVSGQYF.

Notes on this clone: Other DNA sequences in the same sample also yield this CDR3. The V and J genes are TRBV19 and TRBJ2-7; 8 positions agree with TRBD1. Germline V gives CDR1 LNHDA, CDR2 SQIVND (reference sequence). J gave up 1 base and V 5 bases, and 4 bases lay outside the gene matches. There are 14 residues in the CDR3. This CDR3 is CASSPGQVSYEQYF. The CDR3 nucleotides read TGTGCCAGTAGTCCGGGACAGGTGTCCTACGAGCAGTACTTC.

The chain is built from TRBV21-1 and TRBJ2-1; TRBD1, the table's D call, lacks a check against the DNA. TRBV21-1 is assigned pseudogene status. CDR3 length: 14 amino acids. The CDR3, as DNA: TGTGCCAGCAGCAAGACAGGGCCGTACAATGAGCAGTTCTTC. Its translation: CASSKTGPYNEQFF.

This chain's CDR3 is CASSLDGGQGGNYGYTF. The CDR3 DNA reads TGCGCCAGCAGCTTGGATGGGGGCCAGGGCGGTAACTATGGCTACACCTTC. This chain connects TRBV5-1 to TRBJ1-2, with TRBD1 as a possible D gene (6 bases). V was clipped by 0 bases and J by 1 base, with 16 bases between them. The germline gives CDR1 SGHRS, CDR2 YFSETQ. The CDR3 is made up of 17 amino acids.

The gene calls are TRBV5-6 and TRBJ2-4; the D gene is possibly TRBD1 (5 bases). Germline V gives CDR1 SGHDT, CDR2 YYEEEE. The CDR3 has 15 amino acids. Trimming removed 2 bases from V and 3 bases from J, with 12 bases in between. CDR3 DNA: TGTGCCAGCAGCTTTCAGGGTTTTAGCAAAAACATTCAGTACTTC. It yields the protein CASSFQGFSKNIQYF.

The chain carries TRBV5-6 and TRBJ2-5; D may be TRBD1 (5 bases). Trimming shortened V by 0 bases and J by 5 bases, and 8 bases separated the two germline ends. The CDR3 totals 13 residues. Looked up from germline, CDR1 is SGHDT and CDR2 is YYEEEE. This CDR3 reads CASSLGGFETQYF. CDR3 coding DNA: TGTGCCAGCAGCTTGGGGGGCTTTGAGACCCAGTACTTC.

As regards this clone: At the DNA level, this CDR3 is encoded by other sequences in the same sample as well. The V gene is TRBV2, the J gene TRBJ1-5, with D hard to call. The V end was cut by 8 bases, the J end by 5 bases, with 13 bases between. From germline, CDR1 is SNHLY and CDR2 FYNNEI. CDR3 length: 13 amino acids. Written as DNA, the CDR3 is TGTGCCAGCTCGGGGAATGGGGATCAGCCCCAGCATTTT. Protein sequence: CASSGNGDQPQHF.

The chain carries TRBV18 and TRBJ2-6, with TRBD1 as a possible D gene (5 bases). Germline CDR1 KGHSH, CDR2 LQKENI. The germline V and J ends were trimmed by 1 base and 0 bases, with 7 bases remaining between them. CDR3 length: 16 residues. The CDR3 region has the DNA TGTGCCAGCTCACCACGCGGACACTCTGGGGCCAACGTCCTGACTTTC. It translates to CASSPRGHSGANVLTF.

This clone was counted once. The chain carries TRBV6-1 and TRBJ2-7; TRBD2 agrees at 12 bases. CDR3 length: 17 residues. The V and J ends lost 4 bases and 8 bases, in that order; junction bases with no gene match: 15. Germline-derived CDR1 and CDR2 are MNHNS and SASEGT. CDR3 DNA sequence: TGTGCCAGCAGTGCACTAGCGGGGGGCTCCCTACTGGAAAAGCAGTACTTC. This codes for CASSALAGGSLLEKQYF.

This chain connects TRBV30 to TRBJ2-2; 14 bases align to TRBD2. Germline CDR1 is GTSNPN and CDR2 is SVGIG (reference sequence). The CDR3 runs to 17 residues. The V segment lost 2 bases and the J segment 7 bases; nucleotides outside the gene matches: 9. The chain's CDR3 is CAWSKGLAGVSHGELFF. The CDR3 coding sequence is TGTGCCTGGAGTAAGGGACTAGCGGGAGTGTCCCACGGGGAGCTGTTTTTT.

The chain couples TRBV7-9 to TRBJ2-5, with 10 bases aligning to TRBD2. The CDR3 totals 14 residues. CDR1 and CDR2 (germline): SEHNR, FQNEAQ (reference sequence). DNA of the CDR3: TGTGCAACAAAGCGGGGGGGGATCCAAGAGACCCAGTACTTC. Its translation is CATKRGGIQETQYF. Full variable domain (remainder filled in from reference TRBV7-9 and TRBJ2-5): DTGVSQNPRHKITKRGQNVTFRCDPISEHNRLYWYRQTLGQGPEFLTYFQNEAQLEKSRLLSDRFSAERPKGSFSTLEIQRTEQGDSAMYLCATKRGGIQETQYFGPGTRLLVL.